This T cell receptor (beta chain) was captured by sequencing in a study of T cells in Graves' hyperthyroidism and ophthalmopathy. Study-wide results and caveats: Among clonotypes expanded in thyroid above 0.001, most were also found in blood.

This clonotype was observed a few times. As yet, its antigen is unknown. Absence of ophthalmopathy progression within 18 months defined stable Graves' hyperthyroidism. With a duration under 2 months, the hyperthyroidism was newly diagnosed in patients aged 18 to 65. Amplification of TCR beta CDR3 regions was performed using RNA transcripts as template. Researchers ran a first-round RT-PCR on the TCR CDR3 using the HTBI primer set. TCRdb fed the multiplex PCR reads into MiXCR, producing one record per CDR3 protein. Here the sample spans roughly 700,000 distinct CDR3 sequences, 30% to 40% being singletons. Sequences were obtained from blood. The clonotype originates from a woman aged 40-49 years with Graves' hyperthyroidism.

CDR3 in DNA: TGCAGCGTTGTCCGATTCGGGACTAAAAATTTCTACGAGCAGTACTTC. Its protein product is CSVVRFGTKNFYEQYF. The rearrangement links TRBV29-1 to TRBJ2-7; 7 bases align to TRBD2. Germline values: CDR1 SQVTM, CDR2 ANQGSEA. The CDR3 length is 16 residues. Germline trimming cut 4 bases from V and 3 bases from J; bases unmatched to any gene: 15.